Below, 5 T cell receptor beta chains from the same sample are listed, as sequenced in a study of blood T cell repertoires in COVID-19. The method was immunoSEQ multiplex PCR; TCRdb's version includes in-frame clones alone and lacks a portion of them. The table includes about 180,000 clones, over 75% detected once. The material sequenced was peripheral blood. These receptors were collected from a woman older than 75 with acute or convalescent COVID-19.

The rearrangement joins TRBV30 to TRBJ2-1; D unclear. The length of the CDR3 is 12 residues. The V gene lost 2 bases and the J gene lost 7 bases, with 9 bases spanning the gap. The germline CDR1 and CDR2 sequences are GTSNPN and SVGIG (reference sequence). The CDR3: CAWSMQTNEQFF. The CDR3 coding sequence is TGTGCCTGGAGTATGCAGACAAATGAGCAGTTCTTC.

This rearrangement joins TRBV19 to TRBJ1-2; TRBD1 aligns across 9 bases. This CDR3 comprises 16 residues. The J segment lost 3 bases and the V segment lost 5 bases, leaving 10 bases of the junction unmatched. CDR1 and CDR2 (germline): LNHDA, SQIVND (reference sequence). CDR3 sequence: CASSSGTGTFDYGYTF. The CDR3 nucleotides are TGTGCCAGTAGTTCCGGGACAGGGACCTTTGACTATGGCTACACCTTC.

V gene TRBV7-2 combines with J gene TRBJ2-1, with D unresolved. The V gene's germline CDR1 is SGHTA and CDR2 FQGNSA. Trimming left V 3 bases short and J 9 bases short, with 9 bases between. CDR3 size: 12 residues. The CDR3 loop is CASSFSNGEQFF. DNA of the CDR3: TGTGCCAGCAGCTTCTCGAACGGTGAGCAGTTCTTC.

The chain joins TRBV19 to TRBJ1-1; TRBD1 might be the D (5 bases). Germline CDR1 LNHDA, CDR2 SQIVND (reference sequence). V was pared by 4 bases and J by 3 bases, with 9 bases between. CDR3 length equals 13 residues. CDR3 sequence: CASSSGAYTEAFF. CDR3 in DNA: TGTGCCAGTAGTAGCGGGGCGTACACTGAAGCTTTCTTT.

Only one count was recorded for this clone. The rearrangement joins TRBV4-1 to TRBJ2-1, with D uncertain. Trimming took 4 bases from V and 0 from J, leaving 13 bases between them. Germline lookup yields CDR1 MGHRA and CDR2 YSYEKL. The CDR3 length is 16 residues. The CDR3 DNA is TGCGCCAGCAGCCTTTCCGGAGTTCGCTCCTACAATGAGCAGTTCTTC. This encodes CASSLSGVRSYNEQFF.